This TCR beta chain was obtained from a study of shared clonotypes between healthy human individuals. On the study more broadly: Each donor's CD4 naive and CD4 memory cells filled three plates apiece, CD8 naive two, and CD8 memory one.

Points on this clone: Other nucleotide sequences from this sample produce the same CDR3.

Sorted-subset replicate PCR reactions contained roughly 200 ng DNA, corresponding to approximately 30,000 T cell genomes. Sequencing was performed with immunoSEQ multiplex PCR; in TCRdb, only in-frame clones are kept and a portion is missing. The table records approximately 2.1 million clones, approximately 93% of them present only once. Germline assignment: CDR1 MDHEN and CDR2 SYDVKM. This CDR3 contains 12 residues. Trimming removed 7 bases from V and 0 bases from J, with 4 bases in between. The sequencing input was naive CD4+ T cells from PBMCs. The sample's subset: CD45RA+ positively selected. The chain employs TRBV28 and TRBJ2-1; D is undetermined. This receptor was obtained from a man between 18 and 35 years old in good health. Some clones in this sample may be carry-over from other donors' samples. The CDR3 nucleotides read TGTGCCAGCACGGGCTCCTACAATGAGCAGTTCTTC. It codes for CASTGSYNEQFF.